This TCR beta chain is drawn from a study of cytomegalovirus exposure and HLA in healthy donors. Across the whole study: Among over 300 genotyped donors, around 81% fell in the Caucasian-associated ancestry cluster.

The V gene's germline CDR1 is SNHLY and CDR2 FYNNEI. CDR3 length equals 15 residues. V trimming: 3 bases; J trimming: 7 bases; junction bases outside the gene matches: 7. Study results and caveats: In a later analysis, at a false discovery rate of 0.05, under 20,000 TCR beta sequences were associated with HLA alleles.

For this clone: No antigen is known for it.

Vbeta (60) and Jbeta (13) primers were used in the PCR. Sequenced by immunoSEQ multiplex PCR; TCRdb stores in-frame clones only, minus some. This table holds 150,000 to 200,000 clones, 82% found once. These donors counted as nominally healthy when sampled, but unrecorded immune exposures were likely. The clonotype was recovered from a girl aged 10 to 17 in good health and CMV-seropositive. The sample comprised PBMCs. The chain links TRBV2 to TRBJ2-2; TRBD2 agrees at 8 bases. CDR3 protein: CASSEGSGIVGELFF. DNA for the CDR3: TGTGCCAGCAGTGAGGGTAGCGGGATAGTCGGGGAGCTGTTTTTT.